The 3 T cell receptor beta chains reported below all come from one sample, sequenced in a study of blood T cell repertoires in COVID-19. Using immunoSEQ multiplex PCR, the repertoire was profiled, and TCRdb retains in-frame clones only, with some absent. This sample has about 360,000 clones, with around 88% found just once. Sequenced: peripheral blood. Receptors originate from a woman in her fifties or sixties with COVID-19, enrolled during active disease.

The chain carries TRBV7-3 and TRBJ1-3; weak D call: TRBD1 (5 bases). Germline lookup yields CDR1 SGHTA and CDR2 FQGTGA. The CDR3 extends over 15 amino acids. Trimming left V 5 bases short and J 0 bases short, with 11 bases between. The CDR3 nucleotides read TGTGCCAGCAGCGGCACAGGTCCCTCTGGAAACACCATATATTTT. It specifies CASSGTGPSGNTIYF.

This chain uses TRBV19 with TRBJ1-1, with TRBD1 matching over 10 bases. The CDR3 loop spans 17 amino acids. Per germline, CDR1 LNHDA and CDR2 SQIVND (reference sequence). J gave up 1 base and V 6 bases, and 11 bases lay outside the gene matches. CDR3 nucleotide sequence: TGTGCCAGTAGCCCAAGGGACAGGGGAATCAGGAACACTGAAGCTTTCTTT. The encoded protein is CASSPRDRGIRNTEAFF.

The V call is TRBV6-5, the J call TRBJ1-4, with 9 bases identical to TRBD1. Germline CDR1 MNHEY, CDR2 SVGAGI. V shed 2 bases and J 5 bases; nucleotides not matched to a gene: 3. CDR3 length equals 15 residues. The chain's CDR3 is CASSYAGQGNEKLFF. In DNA, the CDR3 is TGTGCCAGCAGTTACGCCGGACAGGGGAATGAAAAACTGTTTTTT.